These 9 T cell receptor beta chains share one sample of origin, sequenced in a study of T cell responses to AZD1222 COVID-19 vaccine. Repertoires were generated with immunoSEQ multiplex PCR, while TCRdb's copy carries only in-frame clones and drops some. This sample has 86,000 or so clones, with around 84% found just once. Source: peripheral blood, taken 28 days after the second AZD1222 dose. Receptors were obtained from an adult who received the AZD1222 COVID-19 vaccine.

The chain carries TRBV5-6 and TRBJ2-5, with 7 bases aligning to TRBD1. Germline CDR1 SGHDT, CDR2 YYEEEE. Trimming at V came to 4 bases and at J to 1 base, leaving 13 bases not matched to a gene. This CDR3 comprises 17 residues. CDR3 in DNA: TGTGCCAGCAGCCCTAGGACAGGCACTCAACTCCAAGAGACCCAGTACTTC. It yields the protein CASSPRTGTQLQETQYF.

This clone has only a few counts. The chain links TRBV18 to TRBJ2-6; the D call may be TRBD1 or TRBD2 (6 bases each). Germline values: CDR1 KGHSH, CDR2 LQKENI. The ends were cut back, 3 bases at V and 1 base at J, with 16 bases in the middle. The CDR3 extends over 18 amino acids. The DNA for the CDR3 is TGTGCCAGCTCACCTCTTTATAGGAGGGGGTCTGGGGCCAACGTCCTGACTTTC. Its protein is CASSPLYRRGSGANVLTF.

This clone has just one count. The rearrangement uses TRBV30 and TRBJ2-2; perhaps TRBD1 as D (6 bases). Trimming removed 0 bases at V and 4 bases at J, with 24 bases between. Germline CDR1 and CDR2: GTSNPN and SVGIG (reference sequence). The CDR3 has 19 amino acids. The CDR3 DNA sequence: TGTGCCTGGAGTGTACAACGTTACCCCCAACCCAGGGGCACCGGGGAGCTGTTTTTT. It translates to CAWSVQRYPQPRGTGELFF.

The genes are TRBV5-1 and TRBJ2-3, with TRBD1 identical over 8 bases. This CDR3 spans 15 amino acids. After removal of 4 bases from V and 1 base from J, the junction contained 5 bases not matched to a gene. Germline V gene sequence: CDR1 SGHRS, CDR2 YFSETQ. This chain's CDR3 is CASSVGQGGTDTQYF. For the CDR3, the DNA is TGCGCCAGCAGCGTCGGACAGGGAGGCACAGATACGCAGTATTTT.

V and J are TRBV10-1 and TRBJ1-3; the D is unclear. Trimming left V 0 bases short and J 0 bases short, with 3 bases between. The CDR3 is made up of 14 amino acids. The V gene's germline CDR1 is WNHNN and CDR2 SYGVQD (reference sequence). In DNA, the CDR3 is TGCGCCAGCAGTGAGTCCGGCTCTGGAAACACCATATATTTT. It encodes CASSESGSGNTIYF.

The rearrangement uses TRBV6-4 and TRBJ2-1; the match to TRBD2 covers 10 bases. Looked up from germline, CDR1 is MRHNA and CDR2 is SNTAGT. Losses at the gene ends were 8 bases for V and 6 bases for J; bases not matched to a gene: 7. The CDR3 spans 14 residues. The CDR3 protein is CASASGSGRNEQFF. The CDR3 DNA sequence: TGTGCCAGCGCTAGCGGGAGCGGGCGCAATGAGCAGTTCTTC.

V and J are TRBV4-2 and TRBJ2-3, with 8 bases matching TRBD1. This CDR3 is 13 amino acids long. With V trimmed by 4 bases and J by 3 bases, 0 bases remained unmatched. In germline, CDR1 is LGHNA, CDR2 YNFKEQ. The CDR3 here is CASSRQGTDTQYF. DNA for the CDR3: TGTGCCAGCAGCCGACAGGGGACAGATACGCAGTATTTT.

The chain carries TRBV27 and TRBJ2-7; a weak D match, TRBD2 (5 bases). Germline V gives CDR1 MNHEY, CDR2 SMNVEV (reference sequence). This CDR3 contains 12 residues. Trimming removed 7 bases at V and 6 bases at J, with 13 bases between. The CDR3 coding sequence is TGTGCCAGCACGACTGGCGGGTCCGAGCAGTACTTC. It specifies CASTTGGSEQYF.

Only a few counts were recorded for this clone. The chain joins TRBV10-1 to TRBJ1-1, with 8 bases identical to TRBD1. The CDR3 has 14 residues. CDR1 and CDR2 from the germline V gene are WNHNN and SYGVQD (reference sequence). V lost 6 bases and J lost 3; bases outside the gene matches: 6. CDR3 DNA sequence: TGCGCCAGCAGGCCCGGGACAGGCCACACTGAAGCTTTCTTT. Protein product: CASRPGTGHTEAFF.